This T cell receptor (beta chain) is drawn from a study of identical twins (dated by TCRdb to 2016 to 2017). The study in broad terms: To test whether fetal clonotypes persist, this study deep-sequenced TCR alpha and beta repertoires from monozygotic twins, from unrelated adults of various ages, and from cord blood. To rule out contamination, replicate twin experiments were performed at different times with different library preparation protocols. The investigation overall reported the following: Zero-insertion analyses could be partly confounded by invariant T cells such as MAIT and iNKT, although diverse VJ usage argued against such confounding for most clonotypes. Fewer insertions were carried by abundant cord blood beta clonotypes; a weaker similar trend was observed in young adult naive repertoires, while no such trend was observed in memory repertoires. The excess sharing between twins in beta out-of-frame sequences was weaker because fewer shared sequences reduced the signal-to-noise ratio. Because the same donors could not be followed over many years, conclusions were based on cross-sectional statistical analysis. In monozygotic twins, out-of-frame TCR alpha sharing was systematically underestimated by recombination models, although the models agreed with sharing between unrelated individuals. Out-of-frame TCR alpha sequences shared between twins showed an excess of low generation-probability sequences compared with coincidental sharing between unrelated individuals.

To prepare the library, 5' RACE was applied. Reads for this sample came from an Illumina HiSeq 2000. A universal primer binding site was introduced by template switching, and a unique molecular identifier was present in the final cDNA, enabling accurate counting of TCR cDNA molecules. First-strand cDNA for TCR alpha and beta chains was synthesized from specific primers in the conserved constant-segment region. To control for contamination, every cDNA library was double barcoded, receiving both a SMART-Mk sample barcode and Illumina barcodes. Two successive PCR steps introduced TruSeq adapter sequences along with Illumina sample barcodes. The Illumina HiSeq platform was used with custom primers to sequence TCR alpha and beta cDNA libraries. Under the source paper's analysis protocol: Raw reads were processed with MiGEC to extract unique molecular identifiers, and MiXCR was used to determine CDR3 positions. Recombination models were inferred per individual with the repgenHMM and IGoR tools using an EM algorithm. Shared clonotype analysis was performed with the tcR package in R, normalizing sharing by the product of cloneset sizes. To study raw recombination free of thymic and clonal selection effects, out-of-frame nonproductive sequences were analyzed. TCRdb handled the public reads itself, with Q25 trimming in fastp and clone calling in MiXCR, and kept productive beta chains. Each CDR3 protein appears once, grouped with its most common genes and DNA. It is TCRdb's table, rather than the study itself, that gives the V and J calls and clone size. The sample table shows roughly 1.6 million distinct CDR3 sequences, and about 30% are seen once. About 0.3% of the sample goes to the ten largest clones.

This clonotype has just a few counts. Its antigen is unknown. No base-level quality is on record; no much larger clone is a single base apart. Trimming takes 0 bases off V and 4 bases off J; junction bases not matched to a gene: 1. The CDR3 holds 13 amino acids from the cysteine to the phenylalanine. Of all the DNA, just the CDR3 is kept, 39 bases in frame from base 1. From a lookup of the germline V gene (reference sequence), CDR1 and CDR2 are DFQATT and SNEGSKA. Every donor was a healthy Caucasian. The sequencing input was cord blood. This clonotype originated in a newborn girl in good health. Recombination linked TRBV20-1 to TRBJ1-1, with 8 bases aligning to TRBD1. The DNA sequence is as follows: TGCAGTGCTAGAGATGGACAGGGCACTGAAGCTTTCTTT. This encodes CSARDGQGTEAFF.